The clone carrying this T cell receptor beta chain has only a few counts. Its cognate antigen is unknown. These data are taken from a study of blood T cells in healthy people across ages. Germline CDR1 KGHDR, CDR2 SFDVKD. The ends were cut back, 3 bases at V and 3 bases at J, with 11 bases in the middle. The CDR3 is made up of 15 amino acids. General observations from the study: TCR beta diversity was tightly associated with the proportion of naive T cells.

It was approximately 10 milliliters of peripheral blood that were drawn from each donor. A second PCR, run for about 7 to 11 cycles, used a sample-barcoded 5' primer plus a J-beta primer mix. MiXCR, applied by TCRdb to the 5' RACE reads, yields one record per CDR3 protein. This table has some 700,000 distinct CDR3 sequences, approximately 21% appearing once. The sample was blood. The receptor's source is a man in his 70s in good health. The rearrangement uses TRBV24-1 and TRBJ2-1; possible D gene TRBD2, 5 bases. The CDR3 region is CATSDKDWYYNEQFF. In DNA form, the CDR3 reads TGTGCCACCAGTGATAAGGACTGGTACTACAATGAGCAGTTCTTC.